Sequencing of this T cell receptor (beta chain) was carried out in a study of CD8+ T cells in alopecia areata. Across the whole study: Administration of oral tofacitinib to treated patients was at 5 to 10 mg twice daily. Study results and caveats: Scalp clonality and expanded CD8+ clones among the top 100 fell significantly with tofacitinib.

Points on this clone: Its target is unknown.

After isolation, RNA underwent reverse transcription to generate cDNA as the sequencing template. The data were produced by immunoSEQ multiplex PCR, yet TCRdb's version contains in-frame clones alone and is incomplete. The sample lists hundreds of thousands of clones; 60% were seen once. Treatment defined: oral pan-JAK inhibitor, 5-10 mg twice daily. Using a FACSAria, the CD4+ and CD8+ T cells were sorted from the PBMCs. V lost 6 bases to trimming and J lost 7 bases; unmatched junction nucleotides: 1. This CDR3 contains 11 residues. In germline, CDR1 is MGHDK, CDR2 SYGVNS. Sequencing was performed on CD4+ T cells sorted from blood, taken at week 52, from a patient treated with tofacitinib. The rearrangement joins TRBV25-1 to TRBJ1-2; 8 bases align to TRBD1. This clonotype was obtained from a human donor with alopecia areata. The CDR3 here is CASRTGGGYTF. Written as DNA, the CDR3 is TGTGCCAGCAGAACAGGGGGTGGCTACACCTTC.